The 21 T cell receptor beta chains presented below share a single source sample, sequenced in a study of T cells in Graves' hyperthyroidism and ophthalmopathy. Amplification of TCR beta CDR3 regions was performed using RNA transcripts as template. The TCR CDR3 was amplified in a first-round RT-PCR using the HTBI primer set. TCRdb independently ran MiXCR on the multiplex PCR reads; one entry per CDR3 protein. Of 300,000 to 400,000 distinct CDR3 sequences listed, roughly 20% were seen once; the top ten hold 35% to 50%. Sequencing was carried out using blood. These receptors originate from a man aged 18-30 years with Graves' ophthalmopathy.

This clonotype has ten or more counts. The chain is built from TRBV6-1 and TRBJ2-5, with 9 bases lining up with TRBD1. CDR1 is MNHNS and CDR2 is SASEGT in the germline V gene. Losses at the gene ends were 6 bases for V and 6 bases for J; bases not matched to a gene: 17. This CDR3 region has 17 residues. CDR3 nucleotide sequence: TGTGCCAGCAGCACGCATTTCCCTGGACAGGGGACGCAGACCCAGTACTTC. It is translated as CASSTHFPGQGTQTQYF.

The table lists this clonotype with many counts. The V call is TRBV6-1, the J call TRBJ2-3; 7 bases are shared with TRBD1. CDR3 length equals 17 residues. The V gene end was trimmed by 6 bases and the J gene end by 3 bases; junction bases not matched to a gene: 15. Germline CDR1 MNHNS, CDR2 SASEGT. The CDR3 loop reads CASSYLGTVVGTDTQYF. The CDR3 coding sequence is TGTGCCAGCAGCTACCTTGGGACAGTGGTCGGTACAGATACGCAGTATTTT.

In this sample, this clonotype turned up many times. DNA for the CDR3: TGTGCCAGCAGCTTAGCCCTAGCGGGGGGAGGAGATACGCAGTATTTT. Its translation: CASSLALAGGGDTQYF. The rearrangement joins TRBV11-2 to TRBJ2-3, with TRBD2 identical over 11 bases. The CDR3 loop spans 16 amino acids. Germline lookup yields CDR1 SGHAT and CDR2 FQNNGV. The junction had 5 bases not matched to a gene; V was cut back by 1 base and J by 5 bases.

As for this clonotype: The junction and the germline gene differ at one end; a read error may be behind it. V gene TRBV27 combines with J gene TRBJ2-2; D tentatively fits TRBD1 or TRBD2 (5 bases each). From germline, CDR1 is MNHEY and CDR2 SMNVEV (reference sequence). This CDR3 spans 14 amino acids. The CDR3 protein is CASSFGGDTGEPFF. The CDR3 coding sequence is TGTGCCAGCAGTTTTGGGGGAGACACCGGGGAGCCGTTTTTT.

This sequence joins TRBV24-1 and TRBJ1-5; D not resolved. V dropped 9 bases and J dropped 5 bases, with 13 bases sitting between them. The germline V gene encodes CDR1 KGHDR and CDR2 SFDVKD. The CDR3 has 13 residues. CDR3 loop: CATEPGPYQPQHF. CDR3 nucleotides: TGTGCCACCGAACCAGGACCCTATCAGCCCCAGCATTTT.

This clonotype was seen only a few times. In nucleotides, the CDR3 is TGTGCCAGCAGCGCGACCGGGACTCGCTACAATGAGCAGTTCTTC. It is translated as CASSATGTRYNEQFF. The J gene is TRBJ2-1, the V gene TRBV9, with D maybe TRBD2 (6 bases). This CDR3 is 15 amino acids long. Germline CDR1 reads SGDLS; CDR2 reads YYNGEE. Deletions cut 3 bases from V and 3 bases from J, with 13 bases between.

In this sample, this clonotype turned up many times. The gene calls are TRBV3-1 and TRBJ1-1; D is unresolved. The CDR3 consists of 16 residues. Trimming removed 3 bases at V and 0 bases at J, with 14 bases between. Germline CDR1 reads LGHDT; CDR2 reads YNNKEL (reference sequence). CDR3 nucleotide sequence: TGTGCCAGCAGCCACCAGAGGGCCAATATGAACACTGAAGCTTTCTTT. Its protein product is CASSHQRANMNTEAFF. The whole variable domain, remainder taken from reference TRBV3-1 and TRBJ1-1, is DTAVSQTPKYLVTQMGNDKSIKCEQNLGHDTMYWYKQDSKKFLKIMFSYNNKELIINETVPNRFSPKSPDKAHLNLHINSLELGDSAVYFCASSHQRANMNTEAFFGQGTRLTVV.

This clonotype occurred a few times. The rearrangement uses TRBV15 and TRBJ2-2; 11 bases fit TRBD2. Germline V lookup: CDR1 LNHNV, CDR2 YYDKDF (reference sequence). This CDR3 is built from 16 residues. V was pared by 5 bases and J by 3 bases, with 5 bases of the junction left unmatched. The CDR3 is CATSGSGGAYTGELFF. The CDR3, as DNA: TGTGCCACCAGCGGTAGCGGGGGGGCGTACACCGGGGAGCTGTTTTTT.

The V and J genes are TRBV18 and TRBJ2-7; D is perhaps TRBD2 (6 bases). V shed 3 bases and J shed 1 base, with 16 bases lying between them. This CDR3 comprises 16 residues. Germline V gives CDR1 KGHSH, CDR2 LQKENI. DNA for the CDR3: TGTGCCAGCTCACCCTTTGACCAAGGAGGGTCCTACGAGCAGTACTTC. Translation gives CASSPFDQGGSYEQYF.

This clonotype was seen many times. V gene TRBV11-2 combines with J gene TRBJ2-3, with D possibly being TRBD2 (6 bases). Per the germline V gene, CDR1 is SGHAT and CDR2 is FQNNGV. This CDR3 region has 17 residues. Trimming shortened V by 1 base and J by 1 base, and 15 bases separated the two germline ends. Written as DNA, the CDR3 is TGTGCCAGCAGCTTAGTCGTGACAGCGGGCGGCACAGATACGCAGTATTTT. It is translated as CASSLVVTAGGTDTQYF.

Details on this clonotype: A much larger clone differs by one base, so this may be a read error. This rearrangement joins TRBV18 to TRBJ2-7; 9 bases are shared with TRBD2. The CDR3 runs 13 residues. Trimming cost V 8 bases and J 6 bases; bases outside gene matches: 8. CDR1 is KGHSH and CDR2 is LQKENI in the germline V gene. In DNA form, the CDR3 reads TGTGCCAGCCCTCAAGGGACTAGCAGCGAGCAGTACTTC. It codes for CASPQGTSSEQYF.

In its sample, this clonotype was seen a few times. This chain joins TRBV18 and TRBJ1-5; 8 bases agree with TRBD1. CDR3 length: 13 amino acids. Trimming took 2 bases from V and 11 from J; bases not matched to a gene: 5. CDR1 and CDR2 (germline): KGHSH, LQKENI. The CDR3 spells CASSPADRAAQHF. As DNA, the CDR3 is TGTGCCAGCTCACCAGCGGACAGGGCGGCCCAGCATTTT.

There are many counts of this clonotype. One junction end does not reproduce the germline sequence, and a read error may be involved. The chain couples TRBV7-7 to TRBJ2-2; 8 positions match TRBD1. This CDR3 is 15 amino acids long. Germline V lookup: CDR1 SSHAT, CDR2 FNYEAQ (reference sequence). The CDR3 DNA follows: TGTGCTAGCAGCTCGGACAGGGTCTACACCGGGGAGCTGTTTTTT. It codes for CASSSDRVYTGELFF.

This clonotype showed up many times. The chain is built from TRBV2 and TRBJ1-1, with a weak D call TRBD1 (5 bases). Germline V lookup: CDR1 SNHLY, CDR2 FYNNEI. Between the trimmed V and J ends, which lost 4 bases and 5 bases, there was a span of 8 bases. The CDR3 covers 12 residues. CDR3 protein: CASSVGETEAFF. CDR3 DNA sequence: TGTGCCAGCAGTGTAGGGGAGACTGAAGCTTTCTTT.

This clonotype was counted a few times. J is TRBJ1-6 and V is TRBV5-6, with unresolved D. Trimming shortened V by 1 base and J by 4 bases, and 12 bases separated the two germline ends. The germline gives CDR1 SGHDT, CDR2 YYEEEE. The CDR3 covers 16 residues. The CDR3 nucleotides read TGTGCCAGCAGCTTGCAGGTCAGCCTATATAATTCACCCCTCCACTTT. Translation gives CASSLQVSLYNSPLHF.

This clonotype was detected many times. This rearrangement joins TRBV12-3 or TRBV12-4 to TRBJ2-5; 10 bases agree with TRBD2. V lost 3 bases to trimming and J lost 5 bases; unmatched junction nucleotides: 6. This CDR3 region has 15 residues. The DNA of the CDR3 is TGTGCCAGCAGTTTGTTGTCTAGCGGGGGTGAGACCCAGTACTTC. Its translation is CASSLLSSGGETQYF.

This clonotype appeared many times. The rearrangement joins TRBV24-1 to TRBJ1-5; perhaps TRBD1 as D (5 bases). V lost 10 bases and J 0 bases, leaving 12 bases between the germline ends. Germline CDR1 is KGHDR and CDR2 is SFDVKD. This CDR3 region has 14 residues. The CDR3, as DNA: TGTGCCACAGCACGGGGGAATAGCAATCAGCCCCAGCATTTT. It codes for CATARGNSNQPQHF.

The rearrangement links TRBV6-6 to TRBJ1-2; D is unclear. V was pared by 2 bases and J by 8 bases, with 9 bases between. Germline V gene lookup returns CDR1 MNHNY and CDR2 SVGAGI (reference sequence). CDR3 size: 12 residues. The CDR3 coding sequence is TGTGCCAGCAGTTACCCAGATGGGGGCTACACCTTC. Protein product: CASSYPDGGYTF.

This clonotype turned up a few times. The chain recombines TRBV6-5 with TRBJ1-1, with no clear D. Trimming removed 2 bases at V and 0 bases at J, with 10 bases between. Germline V gene data show CDR1 as MNHEY and CDR2 as SVGAGI. The CDR3 runs 15 residues. CDR3 DNA: TGTGCCAGCAGTTACCCGGGCCTCATGAACACTGAAGCTTTCTTT. As protein: CASSYPGLMNTEAFF.

This clonotype was counted at least ten times. The chain uses TRBV12-3 or TRBV12-4 and TRBJ2-5; TRBD2 agrees at 7 bases. Unmatched junction bases numbered 5, after V lost 2 bases and J lost 5 bases. The CDR3 is 14 amino acids. In DNA, the CDR3 is TGTGCCAGCAGTTTACGTGCGGGGGATGAGACCCAGTACTTC. It translates to CASSLRAGDETQYF.

The CDR3 spells CATSVRDGQPQHF. The CDR3 nucleotides read TGTGCCACCAGTGTCAGGGATGGACAGCCCCAGCATTTT. V is TRBV24-1 and J is TRBJ1-5; tentative D call: TRBD1 (5 bases). Germline values: CDR1 KGHDR, CDR2 SFDVKD. The CDR3 totals 13 residues. V dropped 5 bases and J dropped 7 bases, with 11 bases sitting between them.